Described below is a single TCR beta chain sequence and its context. The antigen is undetermined. The PCR was carried out with 60 Vbeta primers and 13 Jbeta primers. Sequencing used immunoSEQ multiplex PCR; TCRdb keeps in-frame clones, though not all of them. Found here are 150,000 to 200,000 clones, around three quarters of them singletons; the top ten hold over 2%. The sample originates from a study of cytomegalovirus exposure and HLA in healthy donors. General study points: Reportedly, cytomegalovirus status was diagnosed with high sensitivity and specificity. In vitro testing confirmed a few CMV-associated chains as specific for CMV antigens. Associated with HLA alleles at 0.05 false discovery rate in a later analysis were 16,951 TCR beta sequences.

The CDR3 consists of 11 residues. With 4 bases removed from V and 7 bases from J, the gap between germline ends came to 7 bases. Germline lookup yields CDR1 MDHEN and CDR2 SYDVKM. Material: PBMCs. The chain employs TRBV28 and TRBJ1-1; no definite D call. The sequence was obtained from a woman in her fifties or sixties in good health and CMV-seronegative. The CDR3 region has the DNA TGTGCCAGCAGTTCCCCCCTTGAAGCTTTCTTT. Translation gives CASSSPLEAFF.